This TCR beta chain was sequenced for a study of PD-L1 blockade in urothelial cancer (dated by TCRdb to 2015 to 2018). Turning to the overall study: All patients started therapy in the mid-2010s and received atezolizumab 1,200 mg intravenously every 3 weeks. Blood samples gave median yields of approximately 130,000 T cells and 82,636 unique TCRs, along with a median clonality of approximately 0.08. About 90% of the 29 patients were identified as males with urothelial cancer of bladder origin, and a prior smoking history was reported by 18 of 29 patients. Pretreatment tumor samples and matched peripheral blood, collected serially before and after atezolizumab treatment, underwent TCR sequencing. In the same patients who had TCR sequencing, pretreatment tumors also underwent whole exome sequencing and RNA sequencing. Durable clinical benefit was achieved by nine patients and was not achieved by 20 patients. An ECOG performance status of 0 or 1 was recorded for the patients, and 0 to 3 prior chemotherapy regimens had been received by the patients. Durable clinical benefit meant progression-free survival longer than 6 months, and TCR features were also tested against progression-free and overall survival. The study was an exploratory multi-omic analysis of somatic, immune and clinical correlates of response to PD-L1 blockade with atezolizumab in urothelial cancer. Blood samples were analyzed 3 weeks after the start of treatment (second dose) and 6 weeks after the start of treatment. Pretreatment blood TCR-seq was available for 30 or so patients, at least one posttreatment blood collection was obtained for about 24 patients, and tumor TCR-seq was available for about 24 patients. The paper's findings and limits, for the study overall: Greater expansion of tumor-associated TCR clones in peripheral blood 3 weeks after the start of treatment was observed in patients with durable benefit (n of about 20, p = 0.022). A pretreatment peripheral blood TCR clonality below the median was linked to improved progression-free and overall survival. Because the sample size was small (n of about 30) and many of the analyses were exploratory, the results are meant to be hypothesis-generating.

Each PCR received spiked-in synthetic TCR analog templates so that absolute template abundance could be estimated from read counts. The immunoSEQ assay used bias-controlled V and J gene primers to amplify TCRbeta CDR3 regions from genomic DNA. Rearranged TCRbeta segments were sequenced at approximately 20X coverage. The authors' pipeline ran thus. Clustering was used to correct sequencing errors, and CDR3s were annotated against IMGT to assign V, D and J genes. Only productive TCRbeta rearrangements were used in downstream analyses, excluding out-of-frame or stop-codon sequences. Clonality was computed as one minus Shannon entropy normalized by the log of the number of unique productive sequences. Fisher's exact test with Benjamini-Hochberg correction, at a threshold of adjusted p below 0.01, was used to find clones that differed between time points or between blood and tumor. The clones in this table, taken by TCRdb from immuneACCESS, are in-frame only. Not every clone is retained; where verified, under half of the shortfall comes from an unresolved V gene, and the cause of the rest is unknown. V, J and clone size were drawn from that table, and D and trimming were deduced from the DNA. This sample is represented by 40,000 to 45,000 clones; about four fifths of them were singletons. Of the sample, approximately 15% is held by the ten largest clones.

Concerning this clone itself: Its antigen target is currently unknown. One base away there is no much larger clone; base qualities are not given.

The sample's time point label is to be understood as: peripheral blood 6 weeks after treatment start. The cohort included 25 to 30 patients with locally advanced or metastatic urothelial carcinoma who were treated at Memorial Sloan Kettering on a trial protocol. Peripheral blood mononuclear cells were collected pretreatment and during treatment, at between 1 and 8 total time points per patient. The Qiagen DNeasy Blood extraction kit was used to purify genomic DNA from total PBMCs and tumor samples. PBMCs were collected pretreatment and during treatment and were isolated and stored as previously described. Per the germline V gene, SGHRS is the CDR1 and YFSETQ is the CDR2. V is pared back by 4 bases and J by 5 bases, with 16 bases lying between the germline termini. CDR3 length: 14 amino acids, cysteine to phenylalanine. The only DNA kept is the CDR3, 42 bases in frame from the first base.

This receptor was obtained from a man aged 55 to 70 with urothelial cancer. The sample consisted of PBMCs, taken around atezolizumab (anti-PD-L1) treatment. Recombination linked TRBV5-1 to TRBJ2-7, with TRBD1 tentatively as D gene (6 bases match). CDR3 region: CASSLKTGFDEQYF. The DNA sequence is TGCGCCAGCAGCCTAAAGACAGGTTTCGACGAGCAGTACTTC.